The T cell receptor (beta chain) described here comes from a study of blood T cells in healthy people across ages. Study-level results: With unsorted PBMCs, a conclusive comparison of naive versus antigen-experienced cells was not possible.

Then a second PCR, running roughly 7 to 11 cycles, was carried out with a sample-barcoded 5' primer and a J-beta primer mix. TCRdb recomputed calls from the 5' RACE reads with MiXCR, one row per CDR3 protein. The data hold roughly 1 million distinct CDR3 sequences, with 20% to 25% observed a single time. CDR3 size: 14 residues. Germline values: CDR1 SEHNR, CDR2 FQNEAQ (reference sequence). V was cut by 6 bases and J by 9 bases, with 17 bases left in between. A word on this clonotype: Its target is not known.

A further study also used this sample, focusing on T cells of mothers and their children.

The origin of this receptor is a girl aged 2 to 10 in good health. The sample comprised blood. This chain joins TRBV7-9 and TRBJ2-2; perhaps TRBD1 as D (5 bases). CDR3: CASSSLQGFRELFF. In DNA, the CDR3 is TGTGCCAGCAGTTCGCTCCAGGGTTTTCGGGAGCTGTTTTTT.